A selection of T cell receptor beta chains follows, all from one sample in a study of blood T cell repertoires in COVID-19. Assay used: immunoSEQ multiplex PCR; TCRdb lists only in-frame clones, some missing. Found here are under 200,000 clones, 65% to 85% of them singletons; the top ten hold about 5.3%. Sequencing was performed on PBMCs or T cells enriched from blood (not recorded which). The receptors come from a woman aged 40 to 50 with acute COVID-19. The CDR3 runs from the conserved cysteine through the conserved F or W. The D gene is left open where the match is weak. Clone size is given for some rows only: seen once, a few or many times, or a class if the clone is expanded.

D gene,CDR3 length,V gene,J gene,clone size,CDR3 DNA,CDR3 protein
-,12,TRBV27,TRBJ2-3,-,TGTGCCAGCAGTACCACAGGAGATACGCAGTATTTT,CASSTTGDTQYF
TRBD1,12,TRBV5-1,TRBJ2-1,-,TGCGCCAGCAGCTTGGGTCGGGACAGACAGTTCTTC,CASSLGRDRQFF
-,15,TRBV4-1,TRBJ1-5,-,TGCGCCAGCAGCCAAGGATTCAGGGCCAATCAGCCCCAGCATTTT,CASSQGFRANQPQHF
-,15,TRBV5-6,TRBJ1-4,few,TGTGCCAGCAGCTTGGCCGGGGGGACTAATGAAAAACTGTTTTTT,CASSLAGGTNEKLFF
TRBD1,15,TRBV9,TRBJ2-7,once,TGTGCCAGCAGCAGAGGATACAGGGGAACCTACGAGCAGTACTTC,CASSRGYRGTYEQYF
TRBD2,22,TRBV12-5,TRBJ2-6,-,TGTGCTAGTGGTTTGGTACTAGGGGGACTAGCGGGAGCGGCGACTGGGGCCAACGTCCTGACTTTC,CASGLVLGGLAGAATGANVLTF
TRBD2,17,TRBV5-4,TRBJ2-1,-,TGTGCCAGCAGCTTGGCCGGGACTAGCGGGGCCTACAATGAGCAGTTCTTC,CASSLAGTSGAYNEQFF
-,14,TRBV19,TRBJ1-1,once,TGTGCCAGTAGTCTCAGGGGAATGAACACTGAAGCTTTCTTT,CASSLRGMNTEAFF
-,13,TRBV5-1,TRBJ2-7,-,TGCGCCAGCAGCAAAATCGACAGGTCCGAGCAGTACTTC,CASSKIDRSEQYF
TRBD1,14,TRBV5-1,TRBJ2-3,-,TGCGCCAGCAGCCTACGACAGGGAACAGATACGCAGTATTTT,CASSLRQGTDTQYF
TRBD1,15,TRBV5-7,TRBJ1-1,many,TGTGCCAGCAGCTTGCCGGGACAGGTAAACACTGAAGCTTTCTTT,CASSLPGQVNTEAFF
TRBD1,14,TRBV23-1,TRBJ2-1,-,TGCGCCAGCAGCCAAAGGGACAGGGGGTATGAGCAGTTCTTC,CASSQRDRGYEQFF
TRBD2,15,TRBV7-6,TRBJ2-1,-,TGTGCCAGCACCCTGCGGCTAGCGGGACTTAATGAGCAGTTCTTC,CASTLRLAGLNEQFF
-,13,TRBV7-9,TRBJ2-7,-,TGTGCCAGCAGTTCCGACACATCCTACGAGCAGTACTTC,CASSSDTSYEQYF
-,13,TRBV5-1,TRBJ2-7,-,TGCGCCAGCAGCTTGGATCTAGCCTACGAGCAGTACTTC,CASSLDLAYEQYF
-,15,TRBV7-8,TRBJ1-5,few,TGTGCCAGCAGCTTAGTGGAGGATAGCAATCAGCCCCAGCATTTT,CASSLVEDSNQPQHF
-,12,TRBV11-3,TRBJ2-1,-,TGTGCCAGCAGCAAGCGCCAGAATGAGCAGTTCTTC,CASSKRQNEQFF
TRBD1,12,TRBV6-5,TRBJ1-5,-,TGTGCCACCCGACAGGGCGGGTCGCCCCAGCATTTT,CATRQGGSPQHF
-,14,TRBV27,TRBJ1-2,-,TGTGCCAGCAGTTTATCTTACGGGGTTGGGGGCTACACCTTC,CASSLSYGVGGYTF
TRBD1,17,TRBV19,TRBJ1-5,-,TGTGCCAGTAGTATAGATCTCGGGACAGGACTCAATCAGCCCCAGCATTTT,CASSIDLGTGLNQPQHF
-,13,TRBV6-5,TRBJ2-5,-,TGTGCCAGCAAACTCAGGTCCCAAGAGACCCAGTACTTC,CASKLRSQETQYF
-,13,TRBV18,TRBJ1-3,-,TGTGCCAGCTCACCATCATTCGGAAACACCATATATTTT,CASSPSFGNTIYF
TRBD2,16,TRBV15,TRBJ2-1,-,TGTGCCACCAGCAGACCGAGCGGGAGGGAGTACAATGAGCAGTTCTTC,CATSRPSGREYNEQFF
-,15,TRBV7-2,TRBJ2-5,-,TGTGCCAGCAGCTCTCGGACACTTAGGGGGGAGACCCAGTACTTC,CASSSRTLRGETQYF
-,14,TRBV15,TRBJ2-4,-,TGTGCCACCAGCACAGACGCGGAATCGAGCATTCAGTACTTC,CATSTDAESSIQYF
TRBD2,15,TRBV2,TRBJ2-1,-,TGTGCCAGCAGCACTCGGGCTAGCGGGACCAATGAGCAGTTCTTC,CASSTRASGTNEQFF
TRBD1,15,TRBV20-1,TRBJ2-7,-,TGCAGTGCTAGTGCCGGGACAGCATTATCCTACGAGCAGTACTTC,CSASAGTALSYEQYF
-,11,TRBV10-3,TRBJ1-3,-,TGTGCCACCCAGTCGGGAAACACCATATATTTT,CATQSGNTIYF
TRBD1,15,TRBV5-1,TRBJ1-2,once,TGCGCCAGCAGCTTCTCCGGGACAGTTAACTATGGCTACACCTTC,CASSFSGTVNYGYTF
-,12,TRBV5-4,TRBJ1-2,many,TGTGCCAGCAACGCAGACTACGGTGGCTACACCTTC,CASNADYGGYTF
TRBD2,16,TRBV5-4,TRBJ2-1,-,TGTGCCAGCAGCTTGGGGACTAGCGGGATCTACAATGAGCAGTTCTTC,CASSLGTSGIYNEQFF
-,15,TRBV2,TRBJ2-3,-,TGTGCCAGCAACGGGGTCTCACAACCCACAGATACGCAGTATTTT,CASNGVSQPTDTQYF
TRBD2,17,TRBV4-1,TRBJ2-5,once,TGCGCCAGCAGCCAAGGTTCGGGGACTAGCGGACAAGAGACCCAGTACTTC,CASSQGSGTSGQETQYF
TRBD2,19,TRBV4-1,TRBJ2-3,-,TGCGCCAGCAGCGAAACGATAGCGGGAAGTCGATCTAGCACAGATACGCAGTATTTT,CASSETIAGSRSSTDTQYF
TRBD2,15,TRBV19,TRBJ2-5,-,TGTGCCAGTAGTAGTCCGGGAGGATTCGAAGAGACCCAGTACTTC,CASSSPGGFEETQYF
-,15,TRBV7-6,TRBJ2-5,-,TGTGCCAGCAGCTTAGACAGGGTATCGTTTGAGACCCAGTACTTC,CASSLDRVSFETQYF
TRBD1,14,TRBV5-1,TRBJ1-2,-,TGCGCCAGCAGCCAGTTGCCAGGGGGTATGGGCTACACCTTC,CASSQLPGGMGYTF
TRBD1,14,TRBV7-9,TRBJ1-4,-,TGTGCCAGCAGCTTGACAGGGGAGGGGGAAAAACTGTTTTTT,CASSLTGEGEKLFF
TRBD1,15,TRBV7-9,TRBJ1-2,once,TGTGCCAGCAGCCGTGGGACAGTTCACCTCTATGGCTACACCTTC,CASSRGTVHLYGYTF
TRBD1,15,TRBV4-2,TRBJ1-2,-,TGTGCCAGCAGCCAAAACAGGGGCGATAGGTATGGCTACACCTTC,CASSQNRGDRYGYTF
TRBD1,15,TRBV2,TRBJ2-7,-,TGTGCCAGCAGGGGGGACAGGGCGGCTTCCTACGAGCAGTACTTC,CASRGDRAASYEQYF
TRBD2,15,TRBV7-6,TRBJ2-3,-,TGTGCCAGCAGCTTACTAGCGGGGTTCACAGATACGCAGTATTTT,CASSLLAGFTDTQYF